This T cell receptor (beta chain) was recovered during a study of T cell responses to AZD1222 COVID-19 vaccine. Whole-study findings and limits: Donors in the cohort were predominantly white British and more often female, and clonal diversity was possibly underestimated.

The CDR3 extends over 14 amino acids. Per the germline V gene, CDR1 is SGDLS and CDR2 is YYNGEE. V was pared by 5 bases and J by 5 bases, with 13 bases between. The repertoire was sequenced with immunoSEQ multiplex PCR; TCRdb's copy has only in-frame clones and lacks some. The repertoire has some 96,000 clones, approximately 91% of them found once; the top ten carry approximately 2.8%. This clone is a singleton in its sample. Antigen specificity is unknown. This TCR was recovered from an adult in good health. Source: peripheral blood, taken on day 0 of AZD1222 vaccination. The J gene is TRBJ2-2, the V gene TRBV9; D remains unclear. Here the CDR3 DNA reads TGTGCCAGCAGTCTTCTTCTATTGACCGGGGAGCTGTTTTTT. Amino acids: CASSLLLLTGELFF.